These T cell receptor beta chains were read from a single sample in a study of T cells expressing NK-cell markers. TCRdb re-called the 5' RACE reads, yielding one record per CDR3 amino acid sequence without DNA. The specimen's table records 150,000 or so distinct CDR3 sequences. The sequencing sample was made of blood T cells: a sorted CD56 or NKG2C T cell subset, CD4+ or CD8+ T cells, or bulk PBMC T cells (not recorded which). The receptors were sampled from a woman aged 18 to 69 in good health. CDR3s include the opening cysteine and the closing phenylalanine or tryptophan.

V gene	J gene	CDR3 protein
TRBV5-1	TRBJ2-3	CASSFVGTGTDTQYF
TRBV3-1	TRBJ2-7	CASSQKPFGREQYF
TRBV12-3/TRBV12-4	TRBJ1-2	CASSDGTPRGYGYTF
TRBV14	TRBJ1-4	CASSLSGRPEKLFF
TRBV5-1	TRBJ2-5	CASSLVGQPETQYF
TRBV2	TRBJ1-6	CASSSRQVNSPLHF
TRBV20-1	TRBJ1-1	CSAPVGGLQLTEAFF
TRBV6-5	TRBJ2-7	CASSLGNTQVYEQYF
TRBV9	TRBJ2-7	CASSVTSNSYEQYF
TRBV20-1	TRBJ1-6	CSARLLTVNSPLHF
TRBV5-5	TRBJ2-1	CASRLDPLVSVEQFF
TRBV7-2	TRBJ2-7	CASQRTSETYEQYF
TRBV20-1	TRBJ1-5	CSASPGQGVWQPQHF
TRBV12-3/TRBV12-4	TRBJ1-1	CASWAAGTEAFF
TRBV20-1	TRBJ2-3	CSAQSGGTQYF
TRBV27	TRBJ1-1	CASSIRDRGKTEAFF
TRBV5-1	TRBJ2-7	CASSLAGNEQYF
TRBV6-2/TRBV6-3	TRBJ2-2	CASSYQRGGANTGELFF
TRBV20-1	TRBJ2-1	CAPSSASSYNEQFF
TRBV29-1	TRBJ2-1	CSAAPGPYEQFF
TRBV4-1	TRBJ2-2	CASSLGTSGNFQGELFF
TRBV27	TRBJ2-2	CASRRTRNTGELFF
TRBV20-1	TRBJ1-6	CSARESQGWNSPLHF
TRBV7-3	TRBJ2-1	CASSLRPLLYNEQFF
TRBV7-2	TRBJ2-1	CASSASGLVKVNEQFF
TRBV12-3/TRBV12-4	TRBJ1-1	CASSLGQRVNTEAFF
TRBV7-8	TRBJ2-7	CASSQEYRGSEQYF
TRBV7-8	TRBJ1-1	CASSSHRDPNTEAFF
TRBV10-3	TRBJ1-1	CAIGGGVMGQDMNTEAFF
TRBV2	TRBJ2-7	CASSPRIEQYF
TRBV12-3/TRBV12-4	TRBJ1-1	CASSLAQQGAEAFF
TRBV6-2/TRBV6-3	TRBJ1-5	CASRSAEGAIQPQHF
TRBV29-1	TRBJ2-7	CSVEFGSGTYEQYF
TRBV20-1	TRBJ1-3	CSARSPNTGNTIYF
TRBV20-1	TRBJ2-1	CSAVVGGGSYNEQFF
TRBV7-3	TRBJ2-3	CASSLGGTAGGRTDTQYF
TRBV4-2	TRBJ2-1	CASSQSATVHNEQFF
TRBV5-1	TRBJ2-3	CASSSSSGAGPDTQYF
TRBV5-1	TRBJ1-4	CASSSWGTGSETNEKLFF
TRBV7-8	TRBJ1-1	CASSSQGGGAFF
TRBV24-1	TRBJ2-1	CATSVGRFDVDEQFF
TRBV19	TRBJ2-2	CASSLAGGITGELFF
TRBV20-1	TRBJ2-4	CSAPLTGYDIQYF
TRBV7-2	TRBJ1-6	CASSLGQTYNSPLHF
TRBV11-1	TRBJ2-7	CASRGQGVYEQYF
TRBV9	TRBJ2-1	CASSERSLNRGLSEQFF
TRBV12-3/TRBV12-4	TRBJ2-1	CASSFRDRDDEQFF
TRBV5-4	TRBJ2-1	CASSLPQASGNEQFF
TRBV7-2	TRBJ2-1	CASSLSGGLANEQFF
TRBV18	TRBJ1-3	CASSPPNSPMSNGNTIYF
TRBV2	TRBJ1-1	CASSDGTGMNTEAFF
TRBV20-1	TRBJ2-5	CSARAPLRDPETQYF
TRBV10-2	TRBJ2-7	CASSGQGGYEQYF
TRBV20-1	TRBJ2-7	CSAIPTSGGYEQYF
TRBV11-2	TRBJ2-5	CASSLRLAGGKETQYF
TRBV15	TRBJ2-2	CAIGQGATGELFF
TRBV10-2	TRBJ2-4	CASSARTGENIQYF
TRBV10-3	TRBJ1-2	CAITRDGNYGYTF
TRBV15	TRBJ2-5	CATSRARTRQETQYF
TRBV29-1	TRBJ2-1	CSVEKPGTGLYNEQFF